These 20 T cell receptor beta chains were all obtained from the same sample, sequenced in a study of T cells in Graves' hyperthyroidism and ophthalmopathy. TCR beta CDR3 regions were amplified from RNA. The HTBI primer set was used in a first-round RT-PCR of the TCR CDR3. TCRdb redid the calling of the multiplex PCR reads with MiXCR, one entry per CDR3 protein. The sample holds about 690,000 distinct CDR3 sequences; roughly 17% are singletons and the top ten take about 16%. Material for sequencing was blood. The receptors here all came from a man aged 45 to 65 with Graves' hyperthyroidism.

This clonotype was counted many times. V is TRBV24-1 and J is TRBJ2-1; either TRBD1 or TRBD2 may supply D (5 bases each). Germline V gives CDR1 KGHDR, CDR2 SFDVKD. Between the trimmed V and J ends, which lost 0 bases and 10 bases, there was a span of 15 bases. The CDR3 covers 15 residues. The CDR3 protein is CATSDLSYGGEEQFF. In DNA, the CDR3 is TGTGCCACCAGTGATTTGTCCTATGGGGGTGAGGAGCAGTTCTTC.

This clonotype was counted ten times or more. The rearrangement uses TRBV2 and TRBJ2-4, with TRBD1 as a possible D gene (7 bases). Trimming removed 6 bases at V and 3 bases at J, with 18 bases between. The germline V gene encodes CDR1 SNHLY and CDR2 FYNNEI. This CDR3 contains 16 residues. This chain's CDR3 is CASRAGQSMGKNIQYF. The DNA of the CDR3 is TGTGCCAGCAGGGCGGGACAGTCAATGGGCAAAAACATTCAGTACTTC.

The chain carries TRBV6-5 and TRBJ1-5; perhaps TRBD1 as D (5 bases). Germline V gene sequence: CDR1 MNHEY, CDR2 SVGAGI. V lost 2 bases to trimming and J lost 7 bases, with 15 bases between them. The CDR3 length is 15 residues. The CDR3 sequence is CASSYAGAGLQPQHF. CDR3 coding DNA: TGTGCCAGCAGTTACGCTGGGGCTGGCTTGCAGCCCCAGCATTTT.

V usage is TRBV28 and J usage is TRBJ2-7, with D possibly TRBD1 on 6 matching bases. From germline, CDR1 is MDHEN and CDR2 SYDVKM. CDR3 length equals 14 residues. V lost 5 bases and J lost 6, with 17 bases in between. This CDR3 reads CASSPHRVMGEQYF. The CDR3 DNA reads as TGTGCCAGCAGTCCCCACAGGGTGATGGGCGAGCAGTACTTC. Drawing the rest from reference TRBV28 and TRBJ2-7, the complete variable domain is DVKVTQSSRYLVKRTGEKVFLECVQDMDHENMFWYRQDPGLGLRLIYFSYDVKMKEKGDIPEGYSVSREKKERFSLILESASTNQTSMYLCASSPHRVMGEQYFGPGTRLTVT.

This clonotype was seen many times. This rearrangement joins TRBV30 to TRBJ1-2, with D unresolved. The CDR3 contains 11 residues. Trimming removed 0 bases from V and 8 bases from J, with 7 bases in between. In germline, CDR1 is GTSNPN, CDR2 SVGIG (reference sequence). The CDR3 loop reads CAWSVLDGYTF. The CDR3 DNA follows: TGTGCCTGGAGTGTATTGGACGGCTACACCTTC.

This clonotype was recorded many times. J is TRBJ1-1 and V is TRBV2; TRBD1 matches at 10 bases. Germline V gives CDR1 SNHLY, CDR2 FYNNEI. The CDR3 spans 17 residues. V dropped 2 bases and J dropped 0; count of bases not matched to a gene: 6. CDR3 residues: CASSELRDRGMNTEAFF. The CDR3 nucleotides are TGTGCCAGCAGTGAACTCCGGGACAGGGGTATGAACACTGAAGCTTTCTTT.

This clonotype was seen ten or more times. The V and J genes are TRBV10-3 and TRBJ1-6; D unresolved. Germline V gene sequence: CDR1 ENHRY, CDR2 SYGVKD. CDR3 length: 13 residues. Trimming shortened V by 10 bases and J by 8 bases, and 15 bases separated the two germline ends. This chain's CDR3 is CATQGREDSPLHF. The CDR3 nucleotides are TGTGCCACCCAAGGACGGGAGGATTCACCCCTCCACTTT.

As regards this clonotype: It may be a read error: a sequence one base away is much more abundant. The rearrangement joins TRBV7-2 to TRBJ1-4; D might be TRBD1 (5 bases). CDR1 and CDR2 from the germline V gene are SGHTA and FQGNSA. V lost 5 bases and J lost 3, with 16 bases in between. This CDR3 contains 16 residues. CDR3 nucleotides: TGTGCCAGCAGCACCCATGGGGCGGACGCTAATGAAAAACTGTTTTTT. As protein: CASSTHGADANEKLFF. Supplemented by reference TRBV7-2 and TRBJ1-4, the full variable domain reads GAGVSQSPSNKVTEKGKDVELRCDPISGHTALYWYRQSLGQGLEFLIYFQGNSAPDKSGLPSDRFSAERTGGSVSTLTIQRTQQEDSAVYLCASSTHGADANEKLFFGSGTQLSVL.

The genes are TRBV5-1 and TRBJ1-1, with TRBD1 identical over 12 bases. V shed 4 bases and J 0 bases; nucleotides not matched to a gene: 10. In germline, CDR1 is SGHRS, CDR2 YFSETQ. The CDR3 contains 18 residues. CDR3 bases: TGCGCCAGCAGCACCTACCCCGGGACAGGGGGCTTGAACACTGAAGCTTTCTTT. It encodes CASSTYPGTGGLNTEAFF. Full variable domain (missing parts from reference TRBV5-1 and TRBJ1-1): KAGVTQTPRYLIKTRGQQVTLSCSPISGHRSVSWYQQTPGQGLQFLFEYFSETQRNKGNFPGRFSGRQFSNSRSEMNVSTLELGDSALYLCASSTYPGTGGLNTEAFFGQGTRLTVV.

This clonotype was counted many times. V and J are TRBV20-1 and TRBJ2-1; D remains unclear. V lost 2 bases, J lost 0 bases, and 20 bases lay in between. Germline CDR1 is DFQATT and CDR2 is SNEGSKA (reference sequence). CDR3 length: 18 amino acids. The CDR3 here is CSARFSSGWRRSYNEQFF. The CDR3 DNA follows: TGCAGTGCTAGATTCAGCTCGGGCTGGCGCCGCTCCTACAATGAGCAGTTCTTC.

The table lists this clonotype with a few counts. The chain uses TRBV7-2 and TRBJ2-3; TRBD2 agrees at 11 bases. The CDR3 is 19 amino acids. The germline V gene encodes CDR1 SGHTA and CDR2 FQGNSA. V gave up 4 bases and J gave up 4 bases; unmatched junction bases: 16. The CDR3 DNA is TGTGCCAGCAGCTCCACTAGCTTTAGCGGGAGGGCCCCCCCAGATACGCAGTATTTT. It encodes CASSSTSFSGRAPPDTQYF.

The chain joins TRBV10-3 to TRBJ1-5, with 7 positions matching TRBD1. Germline lookup yields CDR1 ENHRY and CDR2 SYGVKD. V lost 4 bases and J lost 6; bases outside the gene matches: 3. This CDR3 is 13 amino acids long. As DNA, the CDR3 is TGTGCCATCAGTGGACAGGGAGTTCAGCCCCAGCATTTT. Translated, it gives CAISGQGVQPQHF.

This clonotype was detected many times. This chain connects TRBV7-3 to TRBJ2-7, with 9 bases matching TRBD1. The germline V gene encodes CDR1 SGHTA and CDR2 FQGTGA. The CDR3 runs 15 residues. The ends lost 0 bases at V and 4 bases at J; junction bases unmatched: 4. CDR3 in amino acids: CASSLTGTGLYEQYF. CDR3 bases: TGTGCCAGCAGCTTAACCGGGACAGGGCTTTACGAGCAGTACTTC.

This clonotype was seen a handful of times. J is TRBJ2-3 and V is TRBV24-1, with D possibly TRBD2 on 6 matching bases. The ends were cut back, 9 bases at V and 1 base at J, with 19 bases in the middle. This CDR3 is 16 amino acids long. Germline CDR1 is KGHDR and CDR2 is SFDVKD. The CDR3: CATGPVGGVGTDTQYF. The CDR3 DNA reads TGTGCCACCGGGCCGGTGGGAGGCGTAGGCACAGATACGCAGTATTTT.

This clonotype occurred a few times. The chain employs TRBV14 and TRBJ2-7; a possible D gene is TRBD2 (5 bases). The CDR3 runs 13 residues. Germline loops: CDR1 SGHDN, CDR2 FVKESK. With 1 base removed from V and 6 bases from J, the gap between germline ends came to 10 bases. The CDR3 region has the DNA TGTGCCAGCAGCCAAGCCTTAGGGAGCGAGCAGTACTTC. This codes for CASSQALGSEQYF. Complete variable domain (other parts from reference TRBV14 and TRBJ2-7): EAGVTQFPSHSVIEKGQTVTLRCDPISGHDNLYWYRRVMGKEIKFLLHFVKESKQDESGMPNNRFLAERTGGTYSTLKVQPAELEDSGVYFCASSQALGSEQYFGPGTRLTVT.

This clonotype was observed many times. The gene calls are TRBV2 and TRBJ1-5, with TRBD1 matching 7 bases. Germline V gene lookup returns CDR1 SNHLY and CDR2 FYNNEI. The length of the CDR3 is 17 residues. V shed 5 bases, J shed 0 bases, and the junction held 10 bases outside the gene matches. The CDR3 here is CASSSSGQTYSNQPQHF. CDR3 bases: TGTGCCAGCAGTTCCTCGGGACAGACCTATAGCAATCAGCCCCAGCATTTT. Drawing the rest from reference TRBV2 and TRBJ1-5, the complete variable domain is EPEVTQTPSHQVTQMGQEVILRCVPISNHLYFYWYRQILGQKVEFLVSFYNNEISEKSEIFDDQFSVERPDGSNFTLKIRSTKLEDSAMYFCASSSSGQTYSNQPQHFGDGTRLSIL.

This clonotype was observed many times. V gene TRBV6-1 combines with J gene TRBJ2-6; a possible D gene is TRBD1 (6 bases). Germline V gene data show CDR1 as MNHNS and CDR2 as SASEGT. This CDR3 region has 15 residues. Trimming shortened V by 5 bases and J by 2 bases, and 10 bases separated the two germline ends. As DNA, the CDR3 is TGTGCCAGCAGTCGAACAGGGACTGGGGCCAACGTCCTGACTTTC. Amino acids: CASSRTGTGANVLTF.

Only a few counts were recorded for this clonotype. J is TRBJ1-5 and V is TRBV6-5; no definite D call. The CDR3 length is 14 residues. The germline gives CDR1 MNHEY, CDR2 SVGAGI. Trimming took off 3 bases at V and 5 bases at J, with 11 bases between the two ends. In DNA form, the CDR3 reads TGTGCCAGCAGTTATCCAGGATTGGATCAGCCCCAGCATTTT. Its protein is CASSYPGLDQPQHF.

This clonotype was seen a few times. The chain links TRBV19 to TRBJ1-5; D might be TRBD1 (6 bases). CDR1 LNHDA and CDR2 SQIVND come from the germline V gene (reference sequence). Trimming took 2 bases from V and 4 from J, leaving 18 bases between them. The CDR3 extends over 17 amino acids. CDR3 nucleotide sequence: TGTGCCAGTAGTATAAGACAAGGGGGATATGGTAATCAGCCCCAGCATTTT. This translates into CASSIRQGGYGNQPQHF.

This clonotype was found a few times. The chain is built from TRBV30 and TRBJ1-6; D perhaps matches TRBD1 (6 bases). V dropped 2 bases and J dropped 9 bases, with 11 bases sitting between them. This CDR3 comprises 13 residues. From germline, CDR1 is GTSNPN and CDR2 SVGIG (reference sequence). In nucleotides, the CDR3 is TGTGCCTGGAGTCTGGGGGGGCGTTCACCCCTCCACTTT. Protein sequence: CAWSLGGRSPLHF. The full variable domain, in which reference TRBV30 and TRBJ1-6 provide the parts outside the CDR3, is SQTIHQWPATLVQPVGSPLSLECTVEGTSNPNLYWYRQAAGRGLQLLFYSVGIGQISSEVPQNLSASRPQDRQFILSSKKLLLSDSGFYLCAWSLGGRSPLHFGNGTRLTVT.